The source of this TCR beta chain is a study of Ad26.COV2.S vaccination and SARS-CoV-2 variants (dated by TCRdb to the early 2020s). A note on the overall study: Vaccine-arm donors came from COV1001, a multicentre, randomized, double-blind, placebo-controlled phase I-IIa trial of Ad26.COV2.S in healthy adults. Ad26.COV2.S was administered intramuscularly at 5 x 10^10 or 1 x 10^11 viral particles, either as a single shot or as two shots given 56 days apart. TCRbeta repertoire sequencing served as the tool for gauging how specific and how broad the SARS-CoV-2-reactive T cell receptors were following Ad26.COV2.S vaccination. A total of some 30 samples were included in the TCR-sequenced set, comprising about 20 Ad26.COV2.S vaccine recipients, 5 placebo recipients and 8 SARS-CoV-2 convalescent individuals. Throughout the experiments and outcome assessment, investigators stayed blinded to trial group allocation. Trial participants were randomized into five groups of five, in which low-dose or high-dose Ad26.COV2.S was given once or twice, or placebo was given on both occasions. General study outcomes and caveats: Vaccine and placebo recipients had comparable non-spike TCR breadth, which fits with the vaccine containing only spike. According to the authors, total T cell responses may have been underestimated by the TCR breadth and depth analyses. Comparing responses between vaccine doses or regimens was not something the study was powered to do. After vaccination, substantial breadth of spike-specific CD8+ and CD4+ T cell responses was reported. Compared with placebo recipients, Ad26.COV2.S recipients showed higher spike-specific TCR breadth (P = 0.0014).

About this clone itself: Its antigen has not been determined. Base qualities are missing; no much larger clone stands one base away.

TCRbeta CDR3 regions were sequenced with the immunoSEQ Assay. After extraction, genomic DNA underwent amplification by bias-controlled multiplex PCR, followed by high-throughput sequencing. Per the source publication's procedure: To quantify the absolute abundance of each unique TCRbeta CDR3 region, sequences were collapsed and filtered. Usable DNA was measured by amplifying reference genes present in all nucleated cells, and TCRbeta template counts were normalized to that usable DNA to estimate T cell fraction. Repertoire TCRs were annotated as SARS-CoV-2-specific when V gene, CDR3 amino acid sequence and J gene were exactly matched to a known reactive TCR set. The reference SARS-CoV-2 TCR set came from MIRA and was filtered for enrichment in COVID-19-positive ImmuneCODE repertoires, removing public or cross-reactive TCRs. Drawing on the MIRA antigens, annotated TCRs were analysed further at the level of specific ORF or position within ORF. Breadth was defined as annotated unique rearrangements over total unique productive rearrangements; depth was the summed frequency of those rearrangements. Two-sided Wilcoxon rank-sum tests were used to compare TCR breadth between groups. The table comes from immuneACCESS by way of TCRdb, which keeps in-frame sequences with V and J called. Part of the clones is missing from these tables; in studies checked, under half for an unresolved V gene and the rest for unknown reasons. Clone size and V and J calls were adopted from that table, with D and trimming inferred from the DNA. The sample table contains 440,000 or so clones; only one count was recorded for roughly 90% of them. Jointly, the top ten make up approximately 1.6% of the sample.

V was cut back by 0 bases and J by 1 base, leaving a gap of 21 bases between them. The CDR3 goes from the cysteine to the phenylalanine over 19 residues. This entry keeps only the CDR3 DNA: 57 bases, framed from base 1. Sequences LGHNA (CDR1) and YSLEER (CDR2) are obtained from the germline V gene. Reading the label with the study, this specimen's treatment or condition is: around 19 received Ad26.COV2.S at low or high dose, single or two shots; roughly five received placebo; per-sample allocation not given. For vaccine and placebo recipients, the sequenced repertoires came from samples collected on day 63 after the first injection. In Cohort 1b, 25 adults aged 18-55 years were enrolled at a single site in Boston, USA, between 29 July and 7 August 2020. Ad26.COV2.S consisted of a replication-incompetent adenovirus type 26 vector by which a prefusion-stabilized SARS-CoV-2 spike protein from the original Wuhan strain was expressed.

The TCR was taken from a person aged 18 to 59 who received the Ad26.COV2.S COVID-19 vaccine or a placebo. The sample in question was peripheral blood, obtained in a trial of Ad26.COV2.S vaccine versus placebo. This sequence uses TRBV4-3 and TRBJ2-5, with the D call tentatively TRBD1 or TRBD2, each fitting 5 bases. The CDR3 loop reads CASSQDWAGRAGTQETQYF. In nucleotide form, the sequence is TGCGCCAGCAGCCAAGATTGGGCAGGAAGGGCTGGGACCCAAGAGACCCAGTACTTC.